This TCR beta chain was identified during a study of regulatory T cells in long-lasting Graves disease. Overall study findings and caveats: Those with persistent Graves' had less TCR diversity than newly diagnosed patients.

This clonotype showed up many times. Its antigen is currently unknown. iRepertoire HTBI primers and Arm-PCR of CDR3 regions built TCR beta libraries. MiXCR was run by TCRdb on the multiplex PCR reads, yielding one entry per CDR3 protein. This sample has more than 400,000 distinct CDR3 sequences; roughly 16% occur once, and the top ten carry approximately 12%. V shed 5 bases, J shed 7 bases, and the junction held 11 bases outside the gene matches. The germline V gene has CDR1 MNHNS and CDR2 SASEGT. This CDR3 is built from 15 residues. As to time point: newly diagnosed GD, antithyroid drugs for less than 3 months. The TCR library was made from RNA extracted from PBMCs. This sample was shared with a second study, whose subject was T cells in Graves' hyperthyroidism and ophthalmopathy. That paper adds: The hyperthyroidism was newly diagnosed and had lasted under 2 months; the patients were aged 18 to 65.

This receptor was identified in a man aged 40-55 years with Graves disease. The V call is TRBV6-1, the J call TRBJ1-2; 9 bases agree with TRBD1. The sequencing here drew on peripheral blood mononuclear cells (PBMCs), taken at new diagnosis, from a patient treated with antithyroid drugs. The CDR3 bases are TGTGCCAGCAGTACCCAGACAGGGGGATTTGGTGGCTACACCTTC. It specifies CASSTQTGGFGGYTF.